The 16 T cell receptor beta chains reported below all come from one sample, sequenced in a study of T cell responses to AZD1222 COVID-19 vaccine. The data were produced by immunoSEQ multiplex PCR, yet TCRdb's version contains in-frame clones alone and is incomplete. Of roughly 160,000 clones in the sample, roughly 94% were seen once. The sequencing used peripheral blood, collected on day 0 of AZD1222 vaccination. These receptors all stem from an adult in good health.

The chain employs TRBV5-5 and TRBJ1-2; D gene ambiguous. The germline V and J ends were trimmed by 6 bases and 6 bases, with 18 bases remaining between them. Germline V gene sequence: CDR1 SGHKS, CDR2 YYEKEE (reference sequence). The CDR3 covers 14 residues. The CDR3 DNA is TGTGCCAGCATCCCCCGATACATTACTAATGGCTACACCTTC. Its translation is CASIPRYITNGYTF.

The chain recombines TRBV11-1 with TRBJ2-5, with D maybe TRBD1 (5 bases). Germline V gene lookup returns CDR1 SGHAT and CDR2 FQDESV (reference sequence). Trimming pared 3 bases from V and 4 bases from J, leaving 12 bases between. CDR3 size: 14 residues. The CDR3 DNA is TGTGCCAGCAGCTTGCAGGGCTTCGGAGAGACCCAGTACTTC. This codes for CASSLQGFGETQYF.

This clone has just one count. The genes are TRBV5-8 and TRBJ1-2; D not resolved. The CDR3 is made up of 15 amino acids. Germline loops: CDR1 SGHTS, CDR2 YDEGEE. Trimming shortened V by 4 bases and J by 1 base, and 14 bases separated the two germline ends. The CDR3 DNA reads as TGTGCCAGCAGCCACCCTCTCCTCAATAACTATGGCTACACCTTC. Its protein is CASSHPLLNNYGYTF.

The chain has TRBV10-3 and TRBJ2-3, with D possibly matching TRBD2 (5 bases). Between the trimmed V and J ends, which lost 2 bases and 2 bases, there was a span of 11 bases. The CDR3 consists of 15 residues. Germline values: CDR1 ENHRY, CDR2 SYGVKD. CDR3 sequence: CAISESTGFTDTQYF. The CDR3 nucleotides read TGTGCCATCAGTGAGAGTACGGGATTCACAGATACGCAGTATTTT.

The chain carries TRBV5-1 and TRBJ1-1; the D is unclear. The CDR3 runs 13 residues. Germline CDR1 is SGHRS and CDR2 is YFSETQ. V lost 4 bases and J lost 4, with 11 bases in between. The CDR3 sequence is CASSPFRSTEAFF. DNA of the CDR3: TGCGCCAGCAGCCCGTTCAGGAGCACTGAAGCTTTCTTT.

The chain uses TRBV19 and TRBJ1-2; tentatively, D is TRBD1 (5 bases). The V and J ends lost 4 bases and 6 bases respectively, with 12 bases between them. The germline V gene encodes CDR1 LNHDA and CDR2 SQIVND (reference sequence). The CDR3 totals 13 residues. CDR3 bases: TGTGCCAGTAGTACTGACAGTAGGAATGGCTACACCTTC. Translating gives CASSTDSRNGYTF.

The chain links TRBV7-8 to TRBJ2-3, with D unclear. Germline CDR1 is SGHVS and CDR2 is FQNEAQ. Trimming took off 0 bases at V and 6 bases at J, with 4 bases between the two ends. The CDR3 extends over 12 amino acids. In DNA, the CDR3 is TGTGCCAGCAGCTTAGCGTCTGATACGCAGTATTTT. Protein product: CASSLASDTQYF.

The chain links TRBV3-1 (or the pseudogene TRBV3-2) to TRBJ2-7; D tentatively reads TRBD1 or TRBD2 (5 bases each). The CDR3 covers 13 residues. Between the trimmed V and J ends, which lost 3 bases and 4 bases, there was a span of 10 bases. Per the germline V gene, CDR1 is LGHDT and CDR2 is YNNKEL (reference sequence). CDR3 DNA: TGTGCCAGCAGCCAGCAGGGAGCTTACGAGCAGTACTTC. Residues: CASSQQGAYEQYF.

The V and J genes are TRBV6-5 and TRBJ1-5; 8 positions agree with TRBD1. V trimming: 7 bases; J trimming: 6 bases; junction bases outside the gene matches: 5. This CDR3 comprises 13 residues. From germline, CDR1 is MNHEY and CDR2 SVGAGI. The CDR3 bases are TGTGCCAGCATAGGACAGGGAATTCAGCCCCAGCATTTT. Its translation: CASIGQGIQPQHF.

The rearrangement uses TRBV21-1 and TRBJ2-3. TRBV21-1 is annotated as a pseudogene. The CDR3 totals 16 residues. DNA for the CDR3: TGTGCCAGCTCCGACCGGTCCGCCCGCAACACAGATACGCAGTATTTT. It translates to CASSDRSARNTDTQYF.

The chain links TRBV19 to TRBJ2-5; 8 nucleotides line up with TRBD1. The germline V gene has CDR1 LNHDA and CDR2 SQIVND (reference sequence). After removal of 1 base from V and 2 bases from J, the junction contained 3 bases not matched to a gene. The CDR3 contains 15 residues. In nucleotides, the CDR3 is TGTGCCAGTAGTATAGGGAACAGGGGGCAAGAGACCCAGTACTTC. Translating it yields CASSIGNRGQETQYF.

The chain joins TRBV10-3 to TRBJ2-1; 11 positions agree with TRBD1. Germline V gives CDR1 ENHRY, CDR2 SYGVKD. With 7 bases clipped from V and 6 bases from J, the junction kept 2 bases outside the gene matches. The CDR3 is 13 residues long. In DNA, the CDR3 is TGTGCCATCATGGGACAGGGGGTCAATGAGCAGTTCTTC. Amino acids: CAIMGQGVNEQFF.

The chain uses TRBV6-1 and TRBJ2-7, with TRBD2 identical over 7 bases. The V gene's germline CDR1 is MNHNS and CDR2 SASEGT. CDR3 length: 16 amino acids. Trimming took 2 bases from V and 2 from J; bases not matched to a gene: 9. The CDR3 coding sequence is TGTGCCAGCAGTGAATTCGGTGGACTAGTAGCCTACGAGCAGTACTTC. The encoded protein is CASSEFGGLVAYEQYF.

J is TRBJ1-2 and V is TRBV4-1, with D possibly TRBD1 on 5 matching bases. The CDR3 totals 20 residues. The V end was cut by 0 bases, the J end by 6 bases, with 29 bases between. Looked up from germline, CDR1 is MGHRA and CDR2 is YSYEKL. The CDR3 spells CASSQERSPAPRVLTHGYTF. The CDR3 DNA reads as TGCGCCAGCAGCCAAGAACGATCCCCCGCGCCCAGGGTGTTAACCCATGGCTACACCTTC.

Here the CDR3 DNA reads TGTGCCAGCAGCTTGGTGGGACAGTTGGATGGCTACACCTTC. This encodes CASSLVGQLDGYTF. The V and J genes are TRBV5-5 and TRBJ1-2; the match to TRBD1 covers 7 bases. The V segment lost 0 bases and the J segment 6 bases; nucleotides outside the gene matches: 5. In germline, CDR1 is SGHKS, CDR2 YYEKEE (reference sequence). The CDR3 loop spans 14 amino acids.

This chain connects TRBV5-5 to TRBJ1-5; D ambiguous. Germline V gene sequence: CDR1 SGHKS, CDR2 YYEKEE (reference sequence). V was pared by 1 base and J by 4 bases, with 12 bases between. The CDR3 length is 15 residues. CDR3 DNA: TGTGCCAGCAGCTTGACCCCATCAGATAATCAGCCCCAGCATTTT. Protein sequence: CASSLTPSDNQPQHF.